This T cell receptor beta chain appears in the sequencing data of a study of blood T cells in healthy people across ages (dated by TCRdb to the mid-2010s). About the investigation overall: Template switching captured roughly one uniquely barcoded TCR beta cDNA molecule per two T cells in model experiments. Donors of different ages were randomly distributed across sequencing lanes to avoid experimental bias. Using the same blood draw, the study looked at two additional independent replicas of 1 million unique cDNA reads for two donors, one aged 18 to 30 and the other aged 80 or older. The donors were divided into four age groups: young (average around 17 years), middle-aged (under 40), aged (approximately 64) and long-lived (roughly 82). Using deep sequencing normalized with unique cDNA molecular identifiers, the study measured how TCR beta repertoire diversity changes with age.

For this clonotype: Its target antigen remains unknown. No much larger clone exists at a distance of one base, and base qualities are not known.

Library preparation was by 5' RACE. Sequenced using an Illumina HiSeq 2500. A second roughly 6 to 12 cycle PCR used a sample-barcoded 5' primer and a J-beta primer mix. Each TCR beta cDNA molecule received a unique molecular identifier from a template-switch 5' adaptor carrying 12 random nucleotides. Each sample yielded at least 2.5 million CDR3-containing paired-end reads. All of the RNA was converted into first-strand cDNA using the Mint cDNA synthesis kit, with a TRBC-specific oligonucleotide serving as the primer. After uracil-DNA glycosylase treatment, a first 18-cycle PCR used universal primers M1SS and BC2_uni_R on all cDNA. The study's own analysis went as follows. Normalization of each sample was performed by random selection of 1 million high-quality reads, each carrying a distinct molecular identifier. Reads with shared molecular identifiers were discarded instead of being binned into consensus sequences. CDR3 identification, clonotype clustering and error correction used MiTCR with a Q25 quality threshold and the strictest error-elimination algorithm. A nonparametric unseen species model with Euler transformation was used to estimate a lower bound on total TCR beta diversity. TCRdb trimmed public reads at Q25 via fastp, called clones via MiXCR and kept in-frame beta chains. Rows are unified per CDR3 protein, each entry keeping the most common DNA and genes. What appears here as the V and J calls and clone size reflects TCRdb's work, not the paper's. The table for this sample lists around 650,000 distinct CDR3 sequences; roughly 32% of them were counted only once. The leading ten clones occupy roughly 15% of the sample.

The roughly 39 donors, aged roughly 6 to 90 years, were systemically healthy Caucasian individuals from Russia. Each donor gave 8 to 10 milliliters of peripheral blood, drawn into EDTA-treated Vacutainer tubes. Ficoll-Paque density-gradient centrifugation was used to isolate PBMCs, with at least 7 million obtained per sample. Total RNA, at least 5.5 micrograms per sample, was extracted from PBMCs with Trizol reagent. For every donor, an aliquot of PBMCs went through flow cytometry to measure the percentages of naive CD45RAhigh/CD27high T cells. Study-wide findings and limitations: Because donor CMV infection status was unknown, age-related changes in expanded clonotypes were potentially confounded. Observed TCR beta diversity per million T cells fell roughly linearly with age, and a significant reduction was already apparent by age around 40. Estimates of total diversity based on one million sequenced T cells were regarded as lower bounds and as underestimates. The long-lived group showed more naive CD4+ T cells, fewer expanded clones and increased TCR diversity than the aged group, suggesting age selection. Since profiling was done on bulk unsorted PBMCs, naive and antigen-experienced compartments could not be conclusively compared. There was a strong correlation between observed TCR beta diversity and the percentage of naive T cells measured by flow cytometry.

The TCR was taken from a woman over 75 in good health. Donor details come from another sample of the same person, matched by shared clones. Sample: blood.

The CDR3 protein sequence reads: CSVKNQGREQYF. In nucleotide form, the sequence is TGCAGCGTTAAAAACCAGGGAAGAGAGCAGTACTTC. Recombination linked TRBV29-1 to TRBJ2-7; TRBD1 might be the D gene, on 5 matching bases. Trimming takes 5 bases from V and 7 bases from J, and the germline ends sit 15 bases apart. Including the terminal cysteine and phenylalanine, the CDR3 comprises 12 residues. Only the CDR3 part of the read is kept: 36 bases, read in frame from the first base. CDR1 and CDR2 were assigned from the germline V gene as SQVTM and ANQGSEA.